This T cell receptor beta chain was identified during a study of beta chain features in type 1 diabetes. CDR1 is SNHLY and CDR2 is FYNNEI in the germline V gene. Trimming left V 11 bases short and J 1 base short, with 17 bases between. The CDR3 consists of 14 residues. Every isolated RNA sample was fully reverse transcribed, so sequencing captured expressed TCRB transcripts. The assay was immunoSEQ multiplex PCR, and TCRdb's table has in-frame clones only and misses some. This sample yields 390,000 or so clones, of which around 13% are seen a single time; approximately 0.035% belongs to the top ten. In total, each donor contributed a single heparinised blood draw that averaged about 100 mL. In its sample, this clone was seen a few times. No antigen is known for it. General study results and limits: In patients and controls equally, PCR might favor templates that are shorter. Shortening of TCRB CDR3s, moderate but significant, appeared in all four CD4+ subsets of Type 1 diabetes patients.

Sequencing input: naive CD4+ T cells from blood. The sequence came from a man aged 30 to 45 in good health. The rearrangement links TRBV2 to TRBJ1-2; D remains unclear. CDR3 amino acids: CAARGIKNNYGYTF. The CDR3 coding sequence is TGTGCCGCCAGAGGGATCAAAAATAACTATGGCTACACCTTC.